Listed here are 27 T cell receptor beta chains from one sample, sequenced in a study of T cell repertoires in cytomegalovirus infection. TCRdb passed the reads through MiXCR, listing each CDR3 protein once. The sample has roughly 150,000 distinct CDR3 sequences; under 20% are singletons. The source material was CD8+ T cells from PBMCs. The receptors here all came from a human donor in good health (CMV status not recorded). Some clones in this sample may be carry-over from other donors' samples.

This rearrangement joins TRBV29-1 to TRBJ1-2, with D tentatively TRBD1 (5 bases). Germline V gene data show CDR1 as SQVTM and CDR2 as ANQGSEA. The V and J ends lost 5 bases and 7 bases respectively, with 14 bases between them. CDR3 length: 12 residues. Here the CDR3 DNA reads TGCAGCGTTCCCGTTAGGGACTTTGGCTACACCTTC. Its protein product is CSVPVRDFGYTF.

The sample holds many counts of this clonotype. The chain joins TRBV7-2 to TRBJ2-7; 9 bases line up with TRBD2. Germline lookup yields CDR1 SGHTA and CDR2 FQGNSA. This CDR3 has 15 residues. V was clipped by 3 bases and J by 4 bases; unmatched bases: 7. The CDR3 nucleotides read TGTGCCAGCAGCTTGGAACTTAGCGGGAGTTACGAGCAGTACTTC. Translated, it gives CASSLELSGSYEQYF. Looking up the rest from reference TRBV7-2 and TRBJ2-7 gives the full variable domain: GAGVSQSPSNKVTEKGKDVELRCDPISGHTALYWYRQSLGQGLEFLIYFQGNSAPDKSGLPSDRFSAERTGGSVSTLTIQRTQQEDSAVYLCASSLELSGSYEQYFGPGTRLTVT.

This chain connects TRBV7-9 to TRBJ1-3; perhaps TRBD1 as D (6 bases). This CDR3 has 16 amino acids. Trimming left V 6 bases short and J 2 bases short, with 17 bases between. Germline CDR1 SEHNR, CDR2 FQNEAQ (reference sequence). The CDR3: CASRSTDRHPGNTIYF. The CDR3, as DNA: TGTGCCAGCAGATCCACCGACAGGCACCCTGGAAACACCATATATTTT.

The chain joins TRBV7-8 to TRBJ1-1; D gene uncertain. V was cut by 6 bases and J by 3 bases, with 14 bases left in between. In germline, CDR1 is SGHVS, CDR2 FQNEAQ. The CDR3 has 14 residues. Here the CDR3 DNA reads TGTGCCAGCAGGGGGAGGGAGGGCTACACTGAAGCTTTCTTT. Translating it yields CASRGREGYTEAFF.

This clonotype was seen repeatedly, ten times or more. The V and J genes are TRBV11-2 and TRBJ2-7; TRBD2 matches at 14 bases. Germline lookup yields CDR1 SGHAT and CDR2 FQNNGV. The CDR3 spans 17 residues. The V segment lost 4 bases and the J segment 1 base; nucleotides outside the gene matches: 6. CDR3 bases: TGTGCCAGCAGCTCACCGGGACTAGCGGGAGTATCCTACGAGCAGTACTTC. This encodes CASSSPGLAGVSYEQYF.

V and J are TRBV20-1 and TRBJ1-2, with D possibly TRBD1 on 5 matching bases. V was clipped by 6 bases and J by 8 bases, with 16 bases between them. Germline loops: CDR1 DFQATT, CDR2 SNEGSKA (reference sequence). CDR3 length equals 12 residues. CDR3 coding DNA: TGCAGTGCCTGGGACCCGGGGTGGGGCTACACCTTC. Translating gives CSAWDPGWGYTF.

V is TRBV6-1 and J is TRBJ2-1; the match to TRBD2 covers 11 bases. The CDR3 loop spans 15 amino acids. Germline CDR1 reads MNHNS; CDR2 reads SASEGT. The V segment lost 2 bases and the J segment 4 bases; nucleotides outside the gene matches: 1. The CDR3 is CASSETSGGYNEQFF. Here the CDR3 DNA reads TGTGCCAGCAGTGAAACTAGCGGGGGATACAATGAGCAGTTCTTC.

Only a few counts were recorded for this clonotype. V is TRBV28 and J is TRBJ2-7, with D perhaps matching TRBD1 (5 bases). Trimming left V 10 bases short and J 5 bases short, with 18 bases between. This CDR3 is 13 amino acids long. Per germline, CDR1 MDHEN and CDR2 SYDVKM. The CDR3 is CATLLQGTHEQYF. In DNA form, the CDR3 reads TGTGCCACCTTACTCCAGGGTACGCACGAGCAGTACTTC. The variable domain in full, with the rest retrieved from reference TRBV28 and TRBJ2-7, is DVKVTQSSRYLVKRTGEKVFLECVQDMDHENMFWYRQDPGLGLRLIYFSYDVKMKEKGDIPEGYSVSREKKERFSLILESASTNQTSMYLCATLLQGTHEQYFGPGTRLTVT.

This clonotype occurred many times. The rearrangement uses TRBV7-2 and TRBJ2-1; TRBD2 agrees at 8 bases. Trimming took 1 base from V and 4 from J; bases not matched to a gene: 6. CDR3 length: 16 residues. CDR1 and CDR2 (germline): SGHTA, FQGNSA. The chain's CDR3 is CASSLVSGRDYNEQFF. The CDR3 DNA reads TGTGCCAGCAGCTTAGTCTCCGGGAGGGATTACAATGAGCAGTTCTTC.

The chain employs TRBV29-1 and TRBJ2-7; D may match TRBD1 or TRBD2 (5 bases each). The germline CDR1 and CDR2 sequences are SQVTM and ANQGSEA. The CDR3 has 14 amino acids. Trimming shortened V by 0 bases and J by 3 bases, and 12 bases separated the two germline ends. CDR3 protein: CSVEEDDGGYEQYF. CDR3 sequence (DNA): TGCAGCGTTGAAGAGGACGATGGGGGCTACGAGCAGTACTTC.

This clonotype was found many times. The rearrangement uses TRBV6-2 or TRBV6-3 and TRBJ2-7; D remains ambiguous. Germline V gene data show CDR1 as MNHEY and CDR2 as SVGEGT. Trimming removed 6 bases at V and 2 bases at J, with 11 bases between. The CDR3 consists of 13 residues. The CDR3 sequence: CASSPTWTYEQYF. CDR3 in DNA: TGTGCCAGCAGCCCTACTTGGACCTACGAGCAGTACTTC.

J is TRBJ1-1 and V is TRBV19; a weak D match, TRBD1 (6 bases). Trimming took off 5 bases at V and 0 bases at J, with 10 bases between the two ends. Germline CDR1 LNHDA, CDR2 SQIVND (reference sequence). The CDR3 is 14 amino acids. The CDR3 DNA reads as TGTGCCAGTAGTTGGACAGCCATGAACACTGAAGCTTTCTTT. Protein: CASSWTAMNTEAFF.

This clonotype was detected only a few times. The chain is built from TRBV6-2 or TRBV6-3 and TRBJ1-1, with unresolved D. Germline V lookup: CDR1 MNHEY, CDR2 SVGEGT. The CDR3 runs 15 residues. V lost 1 base, J lost 1 base, and 10 bases lay in between. The CDR3 nucleotides read TGTGCCAGCAGTTACTTGGTGGAGGGGAACACTGAAGCTTTCTTT. Encoded protein: CASSYLVEGNTEAFF.

Many counts were recorded for this clonotype. V and J are TRBV7-8 and TRBJ2-1; either TRBD1 or TRBD2 may fit D (5 bases each). The germline V gene encodes CDR1 SGHVS and CDR2 FQNEAQ. The CDR3 loop spans 16 amino acids. Deletions cut 5 bases from V and 0 bases from J, with 14 bases between. Here the CDR3 DNA reads TGTGCCAGCAGCGAGAGGGGCCCCCGCTCCTACAATGAGCAGTTCTTC. This codes for CASSERGPRSYNEQFF.

The rearrangement joins TRBV7-9 to TRBJ1-6, with D possibly matching TRBD1 (6 bases). Germline-derived CDR1 and CDR2 are SEHNR and FQNEAQ (reference sequence). This CDR3 contains 14 residues. Trimming took 10 bases from V and 6 from J, leaving 16 bases between them. CDR3 sequence reads: CATSRGAGNSPLHF. As DNA, the CDR3 is TGTGCCACCTCCCGGGGGGCAGGTAATTCACCCCTCCACTTT.

The chain is built from TRBV6-2 or TRBV6-3 and TRBJ2-1; D is unresolved. V shed 2 bases and J shed 5 bases, with 10 bases lying between them. The germline V gene encodes CDR1 MNHEY and CDR2 SVGEGT. The CDR3 loop spans 14 amino acids. The CDR3 DNA is TGTGCCAGCAGTTACCCCGTCCAACACAATGAGCAGTTCTTC. It codes for CASSYPVQHNEQFF.

The chain couples TRBV6-2 or TRBV6-3 to TRBJ1-1, with D unclear. The CDR3 is 11 amino acids. V lost 6 bases, J lost 11 bases, and 13 bases lay in between. Germline V gene lookup returns CDR1 MNHEY and CDR2 SVGEGT. CDR3 nucleotides: TGTGCCAGCAGGCGCTCCCTTCGGGCTTTCTTT. Residues: CASRRSLRAFF.

There are a few counts of this clonotype. The chain is built from TRBV7-3 and TRBJ1-6; the D is unclear. The ends were cut back, 3 bases at V and 7 bases at J, with 7 bases in the middle. The CDR3 spans 13 residues. Germline CDR1 is SGHTA and CDR2 is FQGTGA. The CDR3 DNA reads as TGTGCCAGCAGCTTTCAAGGGAATTCACCCCTCCACTTT. It specifies CASSFQGNSPLHF.

J is TRBJ2-7 and V is TRBV29-1, with 7 bases aligning to TRBD1. Germline V gene sequence: CDR1 SQVTM, CDR2 ANQGSEA. This CDR3 comprises 14 residues. Unmatched junction bases numbered 5, after V lost 2 bases and J lost 1 base. In nucleotides, the CDR3 is TGCAGCGTTGAAAGGAGGACAGGATCCTACGAGCAGTACTTC. It encodes CSVERRTGSYEQYF.

The gene calls are TRBV10-3 and TRBJ2-1; D unresolved. CDR1 and CDR2 from the germline V gene are ENHRY and SYGVKD. V lost 4 bases to trimming and J lost 3 bases, with 4 bases between them. This CDR3 has 12 residues. In DNA form, the CDR3 reads TGTGCCATCAGTGTGGTCTACAATGAGCAGTTCTTC. Translation: CAISVVYNEQFF.

This rearrangement joins TRBV2 to TRBJ2-1; 11 nucleotides line up with TRBD2. CDR1 and CDR2 (germline): SNHLY, FYNNEI. J was trimmed by 5 bases and V by 10 bases; bases with no gene match: 4. The CDR3 loop spans 13 amino acids. The CDR3 spells CAILTSGDNEQFF. The CDR3 coding sequence is TGTGCCATATTGACTAGCGGGGACAATGAGCAGTTCTTC.

This chain connects TRBV28 to TRBJ1-5; weak D call: TRBD1 (5 bases). The CDR3 consists of 15 residues. Germline CDR1 reads MDHEN; CDR2 reads SYDVKM. V was cut by 3 bases and J by 0 bases, with 9 bases left in between. CDR3 bases: TGTGCCAGCAGTTTTGACAGCTATAGCAATCAGCCCCAGCATTTT. Translation gives CASSFDSYSNQPQHF.

This clonotype was observed a handful of times. The chain uses TRBV29-1 and TRBJ2-7, with D possibly being TRBD2 (5 bases). Trimming removed 2 bases from V and 2 bases from J, with 10 bases in between. The CDR3 has 13 residues. CDR1 SQVTM and CDR2 ANQGSEA come from the germline V gene. DNA for the CDR3: TGCAGCGTTGAAACGGTCGGGGCCTACGAGCAGTACTTC. It specifies CSVETVGAYEQYF.

The chain is built from TRBV6-2 or TRBV6-3 and TRBJ2-1; D unclear. Deletions cut 2 bases from V and 4 bases from J, with 12 bases between. CDR1 is MNHEY, CDR2 SVGEGT, per germline. The CDR3 consists of 15 residues. The CDR3 loop reads CASSYRASTYNEQFF. The CDR3 nucleotides are TGTGCCAGCAGTTACCGGGCGAGTACTTACAATGAGCAGTTCTTC.

The CDR3 loop is CASSLPSGNHEQYF. CDR3 nucleotide sequence: TGTGCCAGCAGCTTACCGTCAGGGAACCACGAGCAGTACTTC. The chain combines TRBV7-8 with TRBJ2-7, with D perhaps matching TRBD1 (5 bases). Per the germline V gene, CDR1 is SGHVS and CDR2 is FQNEAQ. The CDR3 runs 14 residues. Trimming removed 2 bases from V and 5 bases from J, with 13 bases in between. Combining the CDR3 with reference TRBV7-8 and TRBJ2-7 gives the whole variable domain GAGVSQSPRYKVAKRGQDVALRCDPISGHVSLFWYQQALGQGPEFLTYFQNEAQLDKSGLPSDRFFAERPEGSVSTLKIQRTQQEDSAVYLCASSLPSGNHEQYFGPGTRLTVT.

The sample holds a few counts of this clonotype. This rearrangement joins TRBV7-6 to TRBJ2-3; 8 bases match TRBD1. Germline CDR1 SGHVS, CDR2 FNYEAQ. The CDR3 loop spans 19 amino acids. V lost 2 bases and J lost 2; bases outside the gene matches: 15. The CDR3 DNA reads TGTGCCAGCAGCTTAAAGGCTCCGGAGGACAGGGCGTTCACAGATACGCAGTATTTT. It translates to CASSLKAPEDRAFTDTQYF.

The rearrangement links TRBV11-2 to TRBJ2-7, with a tentative D call TRBD2 (6 bases). V shed 11 bases and J shed 0 bases, with 14 bases lying between them. Per germline, CDR1 SGHAT and CDR2 FQNNGV. This CDR3 has 13 amino acids. For the CDR3, the DNA is TGTGCCGTAAACCGGGACTTCTCCTACGAGCAGTACTTC. It codes for CAVNRDFSYEQYF.